The source of this T cell receptor (beta chain) is a study of T cell responses to AZD1222 COVID-19 vaccine. TCRdb's copy holds only in-frame clones and misses some; the assay was immunoSEQ multiplex PCR. The sample contains about 140,000 clones, around 91% of which appear only once. J lost 5 bases, V lost 7 bases, and 2 bases had no gene match. Germline CDR1 is MNHNS and CDR2 is SASEGT. This CDR3 is built from 13 residues. The sequence came from an adult who received the AZD1222 COVID-19 vaccine. The rearrangement uses TRBV6-1 and TRBJ1-6, with TRBD1 matching over 7 bases. Sample: peripheral blood, taken 28 days after the second AZD1222 dose. Here the CDR3 DNA reads TGTGCCAGCAAGCAGGGGGATAATTCACCCCTCCACTTT. Its translation is CASKQGDNSPLHF.